This T cell receptor beta chain was recovered during a study of T-cell reconstitution after alpha-beta-depleted transplantation in children. For TCRbeta, the library was prepared with unique molecular identifiers. Using its own MiXCR run on the PCR reads, TCRdb lists one record per CDR3 protein. The sample yields approximately 130,000 distinct CDR3 sequences, 9.7% seen once. This clonotype was observed a handful of times. The CDR3 has 14 residues. Trimming removed 2 bases from V and 6 bases from J, with 11 bases in between. The germline CDR1 and CDR2 sequences are LGHDT and YNNKEL (reference sequence).

Sequencing was performed on PBMCs, mostly from graft donor cells, taken 180 days after TCRalphabeta/CD19-depleted stem cell transplant. The sequence came from a girl in the first two years of life who had a stem cell transplant for combined immunodeficiency, so the T cells may come from the graft donor. The rearrangement joins TRBV3-1 to TRBJ2-1, with D hard to call. The CDR3 region is CASSQRHGRNEQFF. Written as DNA, the CDR3 is TGTGCCAGCAGCCAACGGCATGGTCGCAATGAGCAGTTCTTC.